The T cell receptor (beta chain) under discussion was sequenced for a study of long-term antiretroviral therapy in people with HIV. Study results and caveats: Relative to transplant donor controls, diversity remained lower despite increasing after ART. Adherence to ART, viral resistance and therapy changes lacked any data.

A note on this clone: Its specificity is unknown.

With survey level as its setting, the immunoSEQ assay was v3.0. Profiled with immunoSEQ multiplex PCR; TCRdb holds only in-frame clones, not every one. The table lists approximately 17,000 clones, roughly 71% of them singletons. V was pared by 2 bases and J by 7 bases, with 8 bases between. This CDR3 has 13 amino acids. Germline lookup yields CDR1 LNHDA and CDR2 SQIVND (reference sequence). The V call is TRBV19, the J call TRBJ1-4; D is perhaps TRBD1 (5 bases). This TCR was recovered from a woman aged 50 to 60 with HIV. The sample consisted of unsorted PBMCs, taken approximately 2.5 years before starting antiretroviral therapy. CDR3 region: CASSIMGREKLFF. The CDR3 DNA sequence: TGTGCCAGTAGTATAATGGGACGTGAAAAACTGTTTTTT.